The sequence of this TCR beta chain was determined in a study of OX40 agonist ivuxolimab in advanced cancers. Study-level information: Ivuxolimab was delivered to patients intravenously every 2 weeks at doses spanning 0.01 to 10 mg/kg. Points from the study as a whole: Relatively little clonal expansion, among the lowest observed, appeared in partial responders at 0.1-3.0 mg/kg. In a subset of nonresponders, normalized T-cell clonal expansion was also low. Clonal expansion by week 6 occurred in CD4+ and CD8+ blood T cells (at 0.1 to 3.0 mg/kg).

The method was immunoSEQ multiplex PCR; TCRdb's version includes in-frame clones alone and lacks a portion of them. The data hold about 90,000 clones, with just under 90% observed a single time. The CDR3 runs to 15 residues. The germline gives CDR1 SGHNT, CDR2 YYREEE (reference sequence). Trimming removed 1 base from V and 7 bases from J; junction bases left unmatched: 5. Comments on this clone: Its antigen remains unknown.

This sequence originates from an adult with an advanced solid tumor such as melanoma, head and neck, liver or kidney cancer. The chain joins TRBV5-4 to TRBJ1-4, with 9 bases aligning to TRBD1. The source material was CD4+ or CD8+ T cells sorted from blood, sampled in a trial of the OX40 agonist ivuxolimab. The CDR3 DNA reads TGTGCCAGCAGCTTGATGGGACAGGGCCTTGAAAAACTGTTTTTT. Protein: CASSLMGQGLEKLFF.